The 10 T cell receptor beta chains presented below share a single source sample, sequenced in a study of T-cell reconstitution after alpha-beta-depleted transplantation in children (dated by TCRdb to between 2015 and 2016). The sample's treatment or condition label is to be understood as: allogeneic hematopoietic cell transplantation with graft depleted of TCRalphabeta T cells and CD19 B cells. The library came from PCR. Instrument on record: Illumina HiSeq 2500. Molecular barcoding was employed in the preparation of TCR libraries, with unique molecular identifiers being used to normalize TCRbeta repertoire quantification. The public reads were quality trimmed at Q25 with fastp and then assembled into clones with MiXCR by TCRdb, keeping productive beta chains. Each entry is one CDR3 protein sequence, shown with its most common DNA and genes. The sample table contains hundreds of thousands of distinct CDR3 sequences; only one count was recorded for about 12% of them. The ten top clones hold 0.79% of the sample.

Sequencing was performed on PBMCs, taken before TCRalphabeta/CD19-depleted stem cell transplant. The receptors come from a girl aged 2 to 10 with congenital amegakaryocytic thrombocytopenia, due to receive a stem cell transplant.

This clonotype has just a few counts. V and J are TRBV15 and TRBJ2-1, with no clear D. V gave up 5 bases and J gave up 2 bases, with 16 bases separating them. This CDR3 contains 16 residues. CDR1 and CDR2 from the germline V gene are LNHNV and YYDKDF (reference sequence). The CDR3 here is CATSSPGRTPYNEQFF. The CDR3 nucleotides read TGTGCCACCAGCTCTCCGGGCCGTACCCCCTACAATGAGCAGTTCTTC.

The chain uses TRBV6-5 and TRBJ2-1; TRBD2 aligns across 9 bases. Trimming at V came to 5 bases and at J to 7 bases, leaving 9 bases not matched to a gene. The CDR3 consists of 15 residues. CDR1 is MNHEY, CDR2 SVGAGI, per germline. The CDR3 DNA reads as TGTGCCAGCAGTCACGGGGCGGGAGGGAGAAATGAGCAGTTCTTC. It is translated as CASSHGAGGRNEQFF.

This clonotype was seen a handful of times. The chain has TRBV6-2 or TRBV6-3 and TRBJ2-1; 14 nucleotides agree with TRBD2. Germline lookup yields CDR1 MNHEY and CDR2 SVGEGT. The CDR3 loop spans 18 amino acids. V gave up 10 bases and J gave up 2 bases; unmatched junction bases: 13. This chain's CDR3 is CATTLGLAGAFPYNEQFF. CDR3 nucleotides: TGTGCCACCACCCTGGGACTAGCGGGAGCGTTCCCCTACAATGAGCAGTTCTTC.

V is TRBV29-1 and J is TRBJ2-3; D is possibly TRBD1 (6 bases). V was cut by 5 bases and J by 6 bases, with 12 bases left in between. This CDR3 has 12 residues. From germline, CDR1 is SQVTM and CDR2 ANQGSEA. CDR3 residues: CSVQRGTDTQYF. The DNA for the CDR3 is TGCAGCGTTCAAAGGGGGACGGATACGCAGTATTTT.

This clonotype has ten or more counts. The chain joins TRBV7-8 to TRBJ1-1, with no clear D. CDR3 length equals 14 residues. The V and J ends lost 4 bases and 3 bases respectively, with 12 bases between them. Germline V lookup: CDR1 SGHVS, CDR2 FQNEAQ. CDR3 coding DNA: TGTGCCAGCAGCTGGGCGGGTCGCGACACTGAAGCTTTCTTT. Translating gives CASSWAGRDTEAFF.

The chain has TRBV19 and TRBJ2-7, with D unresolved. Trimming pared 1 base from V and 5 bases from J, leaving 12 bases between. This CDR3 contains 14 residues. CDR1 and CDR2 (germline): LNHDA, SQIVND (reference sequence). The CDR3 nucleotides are TGTGCCAGTAGTATAGCCTCCGGCCCCAACGAGCAGTACTTC. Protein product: CASSIASGPNEQYF.

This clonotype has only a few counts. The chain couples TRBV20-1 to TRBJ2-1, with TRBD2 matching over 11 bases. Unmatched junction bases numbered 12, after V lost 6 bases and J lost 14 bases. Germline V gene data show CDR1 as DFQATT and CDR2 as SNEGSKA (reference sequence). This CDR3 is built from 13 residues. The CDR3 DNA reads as TGCAGTGCCACGGCTACTAGCGGGAGAAGTAAGTTCTTC. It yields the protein CSATATSGRSKFF.

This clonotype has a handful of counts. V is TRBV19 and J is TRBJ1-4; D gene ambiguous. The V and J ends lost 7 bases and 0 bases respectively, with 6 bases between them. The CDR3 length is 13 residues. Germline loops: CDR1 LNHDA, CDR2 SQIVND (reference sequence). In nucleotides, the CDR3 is TGTGCCAGTAATGGGGCAACTAATGAAAAACTGTTTTTT. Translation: CASNGATNEKLFF.

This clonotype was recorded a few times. In DNA, the CDR3 is TGCGCCAGCAGCCAAGCGGGTAGCGGGGAGGTCGGCACAGATACGCAGTATTTT. It encodes CASSQAGSGEVGTDTQYF. The chain is built from TRBV4-1 and TRBJ2-3; the match to TRBD2 covers 8 bases. The CDR3 consists of 18 residues. J lost 1 base, V lost 1 base, and 10 bases had no gene match. Looked up from germline, CDR1 is MGHRA and CDR2 is YSYEKL.

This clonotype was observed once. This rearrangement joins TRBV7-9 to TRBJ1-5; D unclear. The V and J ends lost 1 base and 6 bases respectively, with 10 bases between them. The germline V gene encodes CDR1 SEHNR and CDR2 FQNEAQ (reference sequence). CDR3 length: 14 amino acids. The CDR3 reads CASSLGLGGQPQHF. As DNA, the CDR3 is TGTGCCAGCAGCTTAGGTCTGGGCGGTCAGCCCCAGCATTTT.